Detailed here is one T cell receptor beta chain. Antigen specificity is unknown. The CDR3 has 17 residues. V was clipped by 5 bases and J by 0 bases; unmatched bases: 11. Per germline, CDR1 SGHVS and CDR2 FQNEAQ. This entry is derived from a study of long-term antiretroviral therapy in people with HIV. Study details: It was about a decade after the earliest samples that the 2015 immediate-ART recommendation appeared. Notes on the study in general: Collection of the blood, which took place between about 2004 and 2018, possibly occurred under older ART regimens.

The run of the v3.0 immunoSEQ assay was at survey level. The assay was immunoSEQ multiplex PCR, and TCRdb's table has in-frame clones only and misses some. Among about 30,000 clones listed, more than 80% were seen once. This specimen consisted of unsorted PBMCs, obtained 5 to 5.5 years after starting antiretroviral therapy. The sequence derives from a woman in her thirties or forties with HIV. The chain uses TRBV7-8 and TRBJ2-7; 9 nucleotides line up with TRBD1. The CDR3 bases are TGTGCCAGCAGCCCGGACAGGGGATCATCGAGCTCCTACGAGCAGTACTTC. It codes for CASSPDRGSSSSYEQYF.